This T cell receptor (beta chain) was recorded in a study of OX40 agonist ivuxolimab in advanced cancers. Study-level information: A diagnosis of hepatocellular carcinoma, melanoma, renal cell or head and neck cancer was present in dose-escalation patients. Averaging roughly 60 years in age, with a range of roughly 23 to 80, the cohort was about 86% male.

Germline loops: CDR1 MNHEY, CDR2 SVGAGI. The CDR3 extends over 15 amino acids. Generated by immunoSEQ multiplex PCR, the TCRdb table keeps only in-frame clones and is missing some. The sample contains tens of thousands of clones, around 91% of which appear only once. Study-level results: In a subset of nonresponders, normalized T-cell clonal expansion was also low. Expanded clones were, on average, more numerous among CD8+ T cells than CD4+.

With regard to this clone: What it binds is unknown. Germline and junction disagree at one end, which may indicate a read error.

The rearrangement links TRBV6-5 to TRBJ2-4; D perhaps matches TRBD2 (6 bases). The sequence came from an adult with an advanced solid tumor such as melanoma, head and neck, liver or kidney cancer. Sequencing used CD4+ or CD8+ T cells sorted from blood, obtained in a trial of the OX40 agonist ivuxolimab. CDR3 DNA: TGTGCCAGCAGTTACGGGGAACTAGCCCAAAACATTCAGTACTTC. Translating it yields CASSYGELAQNIQYF.